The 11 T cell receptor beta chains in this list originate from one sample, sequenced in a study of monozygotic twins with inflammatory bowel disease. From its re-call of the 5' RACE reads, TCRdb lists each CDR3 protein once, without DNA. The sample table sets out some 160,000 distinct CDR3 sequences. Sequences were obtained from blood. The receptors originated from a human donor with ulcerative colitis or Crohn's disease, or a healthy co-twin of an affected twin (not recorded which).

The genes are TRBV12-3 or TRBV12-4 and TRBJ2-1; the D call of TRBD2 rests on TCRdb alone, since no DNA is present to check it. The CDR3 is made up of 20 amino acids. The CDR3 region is CASSPTAGGPFLVPYNEQFF.

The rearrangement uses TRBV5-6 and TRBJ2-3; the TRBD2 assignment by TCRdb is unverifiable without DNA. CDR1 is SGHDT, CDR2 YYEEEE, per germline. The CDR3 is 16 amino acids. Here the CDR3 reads CASSSHGLADTDTQYF.

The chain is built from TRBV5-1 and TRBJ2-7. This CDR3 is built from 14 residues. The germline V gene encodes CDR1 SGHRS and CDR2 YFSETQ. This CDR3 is CASSLSQGSYEQYF.

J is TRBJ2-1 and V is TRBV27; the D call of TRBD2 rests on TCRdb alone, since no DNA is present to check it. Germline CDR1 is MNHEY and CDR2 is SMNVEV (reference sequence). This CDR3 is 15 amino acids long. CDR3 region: CASSFRDFGYNEQFF.

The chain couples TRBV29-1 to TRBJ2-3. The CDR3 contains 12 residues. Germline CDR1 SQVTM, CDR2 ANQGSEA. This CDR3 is CSVEWDSDTQYF.

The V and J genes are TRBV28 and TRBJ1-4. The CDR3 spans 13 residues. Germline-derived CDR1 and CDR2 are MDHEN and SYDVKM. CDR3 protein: CASRNKWNEKLFF.

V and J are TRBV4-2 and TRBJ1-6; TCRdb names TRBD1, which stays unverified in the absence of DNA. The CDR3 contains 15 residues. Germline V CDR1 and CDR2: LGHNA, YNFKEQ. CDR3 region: CASSQEGAGNSPLHF.

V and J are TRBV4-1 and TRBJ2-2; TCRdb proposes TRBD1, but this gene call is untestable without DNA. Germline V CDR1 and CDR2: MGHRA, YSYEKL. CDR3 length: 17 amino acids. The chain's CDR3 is CASSNRGDGADTGELFF.

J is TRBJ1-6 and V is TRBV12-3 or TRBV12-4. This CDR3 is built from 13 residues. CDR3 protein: CASSTIAQEPLHF.

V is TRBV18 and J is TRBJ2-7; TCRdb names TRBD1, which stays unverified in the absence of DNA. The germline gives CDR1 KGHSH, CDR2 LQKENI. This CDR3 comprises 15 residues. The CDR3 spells CASSPSTGGGYEQYF.

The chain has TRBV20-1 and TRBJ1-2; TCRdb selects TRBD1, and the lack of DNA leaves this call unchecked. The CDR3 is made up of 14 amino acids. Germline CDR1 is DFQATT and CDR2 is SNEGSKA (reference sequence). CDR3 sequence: CSAEYRISNYGYTF.